The 30 T cell receptor beta chains reported below all come from one sample, sequenced in a study of blood T cell dynamics during melanoma immunotherapy. The repertoire was sequenced with immunoSEQ multiplex PCR; TCRdb's copy has only in-frame clones and lacks some. This sample has about 12,000 clones, with 85% to 90% found just once. Time point defined: pre-treatment baseline. Sequencing was performed on blood, taken from a patient treated with checkpoint blockade. These receptors originate from a human donor with melanoma.

The V call is TRBV4-3, the J call TRBJ1-5; D may be TRBD1 (6 bases). This CDR3 comprises 15 residues. Deletions cut 1 base from V and 5 bases from J, with 12 bases between. CDR1 is LGHNA, CDR2 YSLEER, per germline. Here the CDR3 reads CASSQGARGYQPQHF. The CDR3 DNA follows: TGCGCCAGCAGCCAAGGTGCCAGGGGTTATCAGCCCCAGCATTTT.

This clone was seen just once. The rearrangement joins TRBV28 to TRBJ1-3; 7 positions agree with TRBD1. V gave up 5 bases and J gave up 4 bases; unmatched junction bases: 11. The CDR3 is made up of 16 amino acids. From germline, CDR1 is MDHEN and CDR2 SYDVKM. CDR3 in amino acids: CASSLEGQIRGNTIYF. The CDR3 region has the DNA TGTGCCAGCAGTCTGGAGGGACAGATCCGCGGAAACACCATATATTTT.

In regard to this clone: The same CDR3 is also encoded by other DNA sequences in this sample. This sequence joins TRBV11-2 and TRBJ2-7; D remains ambiguous. The CDR3 has 13 amino acids. V lost 1 base and J 3 bases, leaving 7 bases between the germline ends. The germline gives CDR1 SGHAT, CDR2 FQNNGV. CDR3 bases: TGTGCCAGCAGCTTAGGTGGCGGCTACGAGCAGTACTTC. Its translation is CASSLGGGYEQYF.

The V call is TRBV15, the J call TRBJ2-5; D unresolved. Trimming cost V 0 bases and J 0 bases, with 5 bases left between them. CDR1 LNHNV and CDR2 YYDKDF come from the germline V gene (reference sequence). CDR3 length equals 14 residues. CDR3 in DNA: TGTGCCACCAGCAGAGACCTAAACCAAGAGACCCAGTACTTC. Translation gives CATSRDLNQETQYF.

The chain carries TRBV6-5 and TRBJ1-1, with a possible D match to TRBD1 (5 bases). CDR3 length equals 14 residues. Germline CDR1 is MNHEY and CDR2 is SVGAGI. V lost 2 bases and J lost 0, with 7 bases in between. This chain's CDR3 is CASSYRGLNTEAFF. CDR3 bases: TGTGCCAGCAGTTACAGGGGACTGAACACTGAAGCTTTCTTT.

The chain uses TRBV27 and TRBJ2-6, with D perhaps TRBD1 or TRBD2 (7 bases each). CDR1 and CDR2 from the germline V gene are MNHEY and SMNVEV (reference sequence). The CDR3 totals 18 residues. V lost 3 bases, J lost 4 bases, and 19 bases lay in between. The CDR3 loop is CASSFGSGGDGGANVLTF. The DNA of the CDR3 is TGTGCCAGCAGTTTCGGGTCAGGGGGGGATGGAGGGGCCAACGTCCTGACTTTC.

The rearrangement links TRBV6-5 to TRBJ1-5; D not certain. Trimming removed 3 bases from V and 6 bases from J, with 9 bases in between. The CDR3 runs 13 residues. In germline, CDR1 is MNHEY, CDR2 SVGAGI. CDR3 protein: CASSYGGSQPQHF. In DNA form, the CDR3 reads TGTGCCAGCAGTTATGGCGGATCTCAGCCCCAGCATTTT.

The chain carries TRBV11-3 and TRBJ2-7; either TRBD1 or TRBD2 may supply D (6 bases each). CDR1 SGHNT and CDR2 YENEEA come from the germline V gene. This CDR3 is 16 amino acids long. Trimming cost V 3 bases and J 2 bases, with 17 bases left between them. The CDR3 is CASSFSALGGPYEQYF. The CDR3, as DNA: TGTGCCAGCAGCTTTAGCGCGCTAGGGGGGCCCTACGAGCAGTACTTC.

The chain couples TRBV19 to TRBJ1-2; 9 nucleotides line up with TRBD1. CDR1 is LNHDA and CDR2 is SQIVND in the germline V gene (reference sequence). The CDR3 is made up of 13 amino acids. The V segment lost 6 bases and the J segment 4 bases; nucleotides outside the gene matches: 3. The CDR3 DNA reads as TGTGCCAGTAGGACAGGGGGAATCTATGGCTACACCTTC. This translates into CASRTGGIYGYTF.

This clone occurred a few times. The rearrangement links TRBV18 to TRBJ2-7, with 10 bases identical to TRBD2. CDR3 size: 16 residues. V lost 0 bases to trimming and J lost 3 bases; unmatched junction nucleotides: 5. In germline, CDR1 is KGHSH, CDR2 LQKENI. CDR3 sequence (DNA): TGTGCCAGCTCACCACCGGGCCTAGCGGGAGTCTACGAGCAGTACTTC. As protein: CASSPPGLAGVYEQYF.

This chain connects TRBV14 to TRBJ1-2, with 8 bases lining up with TRBD1. The germline V gene has CDR1 SGHDN and CDR2 FVKESK. V lost 3 bases, J lost 6 bases, and 6 bases stayed unmatched. There are 14 residues in the CDR3. The CDR3 loop is CASSQDRAGHGYTF. DNA of the CDR3: TGTGCCAGCAGCCAGGACAGGGCGGGCCATGGCTACACCTTC.

The CDR3 region is CASSLSGGPAYEQYF. CDR3 coding DNA: TGTGCCAGCAGTTTGTCTGGGGGCCCCGCCTACGAGCAGTACTTC. The V gene is TRBV6-1, the J gene TRBJ2-7, with D perhaps TRBD1 (6 bases). The CDR3 is 15 amino acids. Germline CDR1 MNHNS, CDR2 SASEGT. V was trimmed by 5 bases and J by 2 bases, leaving 16 bases between them.

The chain recombines TRBV5-1 with TRBJ2-7; D may be TRBD1 or TRBD2 (5 bases each). Trimming stripped 4 bases from V and 4 bases from J, with 12 bases between. Germline V gives CDR1 SGHRS, CDR2 YFSETQ. The CDR3 spans 13 residues. Here the CDR3 reads CASSGDPWYEQYF. The CDR3 region has the DNA TGCGCCAGCAGCGGGGACCCATGGTACGAGCAGTACTTC.

The table lists this clone with a few counts. The V gene is TRBV10-3, the J gene TRBJ2-7, with D perhaps matching TRBD2 (6 bases). CDR1 and CDR2 from the germline V gene are ENHRY and SYGVKD. The CDR3 totals 14 residues. The V and J ends lost 6 bases and 0 bases respectively, with 12 bases between them. CDR3 nucleotides: TGTGCCATCAGGGAGCGGGCTAGCTCCTACGAGCAGTACTTC. Translated, it gives CAIRERASSYEQYF.

The rearrangement joins TRBV28 to TRBJ1-6; no clear D gene. There are 16 residues in the CDR3. With 1 base removed from V and 0 bases from J, the gap between germline ends came to 7 bases. Germline V CDR1 and CDR2: MDHEN, SYDVKM. As DNA, the CDR3 is TGTGCCAGCAGTTTATTCCAGAGCTCCTATAATTCACCCCTCCACTTT. It translates to CASSLFQSSYNSPLHF.

This chain joins TRBV19 and TRBJ1-3, with D perhaps matching TRBD1 (5 bases). The CDR3 totals 16 residues. The V gene's germline CDR1 is LNHDA and CDR2 SQIVND (reference sequence). V lost 3 bases and J lost 1, with 13 bases in between. CDR3 in amino acids: CASSITGGISGNTIYF. DNA for the CDR3: TGTGCCAGTAGTATTACGGGGGGGATATCTGGAAACACCATATATTTT.

The V gene is TRBV5-4, the J gene TRBJ2-7; 9 bases line up with TRBD1. Unmatched junction bases numbered 0, after V lost 0 bases and J lost 5 bases. In germline, CDR1 is SGHNT, CDR2 YYREEE (reference sequence). The CDR3 is 13 residues long. CDR3 DNA sequence: TGTGCCAGCAGCTTGGGACAGGGGGACGAGCAGTACTTC. This codes for CASSLGQGDEQYF.

V and J are TRBV29-1 and TRBJ2-5, with 8 bases matching TRBD1. The CDR3 covers 16 residues. CDR1 and CDR2 (germline): SQVTM, ANQGSEA. Trimming cost V 1 base and J 5 bases; bases outside gene matches: 12. The CDR3: CSVEVAGGPSQETQYF. CDR3 DNA: TGCAGCGTTGAAGTTGCAGGGGGCCCCTCCCAGGAGACCCAGTACTTC.

The rearrangement links TRBV27 to TRBJ2-7, with 11 bases that match TRBD2. CDR3 length: 16 residues. Germline trimming cut 3 bases from V and 5 bases from J; bases unmatched to any gene: 9. CDR1 is MNHEY, CDR2 SMNVEV, per germline (reference sequence). CDR3 in DNA: TGTGCCAGCAGTTTCCCCTCTAGCGGGAGGCCACACGAGCAGTACTTC. Translated, it gives CASSFPSSGRPHEQYF.

This clone appeared once. The V gene is TRBV25-1, the J gene TRBJ2-5; D is undetermined. Trimming cost V 1 base and J 5 bases, with 2 bases left between them. The CDR3 has 11 residues. CDR1 MGHDK and CDR2 SYGVNS come from the germline V gene. CDR3 sequence reads: CASSEWETQYF. The CDR3 region has the DNA TGTGCCAGCAGTGAATGGGAGACCCAGTACTTC.

The genes are TRBV6-6 and TRBJ2-1; D is uncertain. The V gene's germline CDR1 is MNHNY and CDR2 SVGAGI (reference sequence). The V end was cut by 1 base, the J end by 8 bases, with 3 bases between. The CDR3 is 11 residues long. This CDR3 reads CASSYLDEQFF. CDR3 DNA: TGTGCCAGCAGTTACTTAGATGAGCAGTTCTTC.

The chain couples TRBV9 to TRBJ2-3, with TRBD1 as a possible D gene (8 bases). Germline V CDR1 and CDR2: SGDLS, YYNGEE. V lost 2 bases to trimming and J lost 2 bases, with 15 bases between them. This CDR3 has 16 residues. CDR3: CASSVGGTGPTDTQYF. The DNA for the CDR3 is TGTGCCAGCAGCGTGGGAGGGACAGGCCCCACAGATACGCAGTATTTT. The variable domain in full, with the rest retrieved from reference TRBV9 and TRBJ2-3, is DSGVTQTPKHLITATGQRVTLRCSPRSGDLSVYWYQQSLDQGLQFLIQYYNGEERAKGNILERFSAQQFPDLHSELNLSSLELGDSALYFCASSVGGTGPTDTQYFGPGTRLTVL.

This chain connects TRBV9 to TRBJ1-1; unclear D gene. V was trimmed by 0 bases and J by 1 base, leaving 7 bases between them. CDR3 size: 14 residues. In germline, CDR1 is SGDLS, CDR2 YYNGEE. CDR3 sequence: CASSVGIENTEAFF. Here the CDR3 DNA reads TGTGCCAGCAGCGTAGGCATAGAGAACACTGAAGCTTTCTTT.

V usage is TRBV28 and J usage is TRBJ2-3; 12 bases fit TRBD2. The junction had 11 bases not matched to a gene; V was cut back by 3 bases and J by 1 base. The CDR3 extends over 19 amino acids. The germline CDR1 and CDR2 sequences are MDHEN and SYDVKM. CDR3 DNA: TGTGCCAGCAGTTTCCGGCTAGCGGGAGGGCGGAGGGGCACAGATACGCAGTATTTT. It codes for CASSFRLAGGRRGTDTQYF.

The chain is built from TRBV7-2 and TRBJ2-1; no firm D call. CDR3 size: 12 residues. Trimming stripped 6 bases from V and 8 bases from J, with 11 bases between. Germline CDR1 reads SGHTA; CDR2 reads FQGNSA. CDR3 in amino acids: CASRPVKDEQFF. As DNA, the CDR3 is TGTGCCAGCAGGCCGGTAAAGGATGAGCAGTTCTTC.

The V and J genes are TRBV15 and TRBJ2-7; D perhaps matches TRBD1 (6 bases). V dropped 0 bases and J dropped 5 bases, with 11 bases sitting between them. Germline V gene lookup returns CDR1 LNHNV and CDR2 YYDKDF (reference sequence). CDR3 size: 14 residues. CDR3 DNA: TGTGCCACCAGCAGAGATAAAAACAGGGACGAGCAGTACTTC. Amino acid sequence: CATSRDKNRDEQYF.

The chain carries TRBV7-8 and TRBJ2-1, with TRBD1 matching 9 bases. V dropped 4 bases and J dropped 4; count of bases not matched to a gene: 5. This CDR3 region has 15 residues. Germline V gives CDR1 SGHVS, CDR2 FQNEAQ. The CDR3, as DNA: TGTGCCAGCAGCTCCGACAGGGGGAGATACAATGAGCAGTTCTTC. Amino acids: CASSSDRGRYNEQFF.

The chain employs TRBV11-3 and TRBJ1-5, with D possibly TRBD1 on 5 matching bases. The CDR3 has 17 amino acids. Between the trimmed V and J ends, which lost 4 bases and 0 bases, there was a span of 16 bases. The germline V gene encodes CDR1 SGHNT and CDR2 YENEEA. The CDR3 here is CASSWPPGRYSNQPQHF. The CDR3 DNA reads as TGTGCCAGCAGCTGGCCTCCGGGGCGGTATAGCAATCAGCCCCAGCATTTT.

Only one count was recorded for this clone. V and J are TRBV11-2 and TRBJ2-6; 10 nucleotides match TRBD2. The V and J ends lost 4 bases and 2 bases, in that order; junction bases with no gene match: 5. This CDR3 comprises 17 residues. Germline assignment: CDR1 SGHAT and CDR2 FQNNGV. CDR3 loop: CASSWGTSVAGANVLTF. The CDR3 DNA reads TGTGCCAGCAGCTGGGGGACTAGCGTCGCTGGGGCCAACGTCCTGACTTTC.

The chain has TRBV7-2 and TRBJ2-7; no clear D gene. Trimming removed 3 bases at V and 5 bases at J, with 8 bases between. Germline-derived CDR1 and CDR2 are SGHTA and FQGNSA. The length of the CDR3 is 12 residues. CDR3 sequence reads: CASSFLFHEQYF. Here the CDR3 DNA reads TGTGCCAGCAGCTTCTTATTCCACGAGCAGTACTTC.